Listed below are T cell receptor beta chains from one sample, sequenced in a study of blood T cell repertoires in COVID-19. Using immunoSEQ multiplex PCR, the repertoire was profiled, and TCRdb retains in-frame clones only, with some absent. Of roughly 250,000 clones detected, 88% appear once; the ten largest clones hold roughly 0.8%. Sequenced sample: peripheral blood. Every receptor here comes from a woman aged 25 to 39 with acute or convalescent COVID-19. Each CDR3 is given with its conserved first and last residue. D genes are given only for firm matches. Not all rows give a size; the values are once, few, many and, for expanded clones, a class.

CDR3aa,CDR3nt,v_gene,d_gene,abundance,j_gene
CASTLGAGTSGASGELFF,TGTGCCAGCACCTTAGGTGCCGGGACTAGCGGTGCTAGCGGGGAGCTGTTTTTT,TRBV7-2,TRBD2,NA,TRBJ2-2
CASSQSSLAYSYEQYF,TGTGCCAGCAGCCAATCCTCCCTAGCGTACTCCTACGAGCAGTACTTC,TRBV3-1/TRBV3-2,NA,once,TRBJ2-7
CASSQGLAGGPGNEQFF,TGCGCCAGCAGTCAAGGACTAGCGGGAGGCCCAGGCAATGAGCAGTTCTTC,TRBV4-3,TRBD2,once,TRBJ2-1
CATSRDPGHTDTQYF,TGTGCCACCAGCAGAGACCCAGGGCACACAGATACGCAGTATTTT,TRBV15,NA,NA,TRBJ2-3
CASSVVLSSNEQFF,TGTGCCAGCAGTGTGGTTCTAAGTAGTAATGAGCAGTTCTTC,TRBV27,NA,NA,TRBJ2-1
CASSLGEGGQYEQYF,TGTGCCAGCAGCTTAGGGGAGGGAGGGCAGTACGAGCAGTACTTC,TRBV7-9,TRBD2,few,TRBJ2-7
CASSFDGQGARGYTF,TGCGCCAGCAGCTTTGATGGACAGGGGGCGCGTGGCTACACCTTC,TRBV5-1,TRBD1,NA,TRBJ1-2
CASSPLQGTSGRASETQYF,TGTGCCAGCAGCCCGTTACAGGGGACTAGCGGGAGGGCCTCGGAGACCCAGTACTTC,TRBV6-2/TRBV6-3,TRBD2,NA,TRBJ2-5
CSASRGPSAYQETQYF,TGCAGTGCTAGTAGAGGGCCTAGCGCCTACCAAGAGACCCAGTACTTC,TRBV20-1,NA,NA,TRBJ2-5
CASSLVGGAKNIQYF,TGTGCCAGCAGCTTAGTGGGGGGGGCCAAAAACATTCAGTACTTC,TRBV7-8,TRBD2,NA,TRBJ2-4
CASSPLGTQYF,TGTGCCAGCAGCCCACTTGGGACCCAGTACTTC,TRBV7-8,NA,NA,TRBJ2-5
CASSPKTSGMNTGELFF,TGTGCCAGCAGTCCGAAAACTAGCGGGATGAACACCGGGGAGCTGTTTTTT,TRBV6-4,TRBD2,NA,TRBJ2-2
CASSFGTSGPNEQFF,TGTGCCAGCAGCTTCGGGACTAGCGGGCCCAATGAGCAGTTCTTC,TRBV9,TRBD2,NA,TRBJ2-1
CASSSNNEQYF,TGTGCCAGCAGCTCAAACAACGAGCAGTACTTC,TRBV7-8,NA,NA,TRBJ2-7
CASRGQGSYEQYF,TGTGCCAGCAGGGGACAGGGCTCCTACGAGCAGTACTTC,TRBV11-3,TRBD1,NA,TRBJ2-7
CASSHPGLAGGEQYF,TGTGCCAGCAGCCATCCGGGACTAGCGGGAGGGGAGCAGTACTTC,TRBV7-9,TRBD2,once,TRBJ2-7
CAWTPHLASASSYNEQFF,TGTGCCTGGACGCCCCATCTTGCTAGCGCGAGCTCCTACAATGAGCAGTTCTTC,TRBV30,NA,NA,TRBJ2-1
CASSLDPRGSPLHF,TGTGCCAGCAGCTTAGACCCCCGGGGGTCACCCCTCCACTTT,TRBV11-2,NA,NA,TRBJ1-6
CASSLRGGLAGGYNEQFF,TGTGCCAGCAGCTTAAGGGGGGGACTAGCGGGAGGTTACAATGAGCAGTTCTTC,TRBV7-6,TRBD2,NA,TRBJ2-1
CASSGMTSGRIDEQYF,TGTGCCAGCAGCGGTATGACTAGCGGGAGAATCGACGAGCAGTACTTC,TRBV5-6,TRBD2,NA,TRBJ2-7
CAISDGGLDEKLFF,TGTGCCATCAGTGATGGGGGCCTGGATGAAAAACTGTTTTTT,TRBV10-3,NA,NA,TRBJ1-4